Many counts were recorded for the clone carrying this T cell receptor (beta chain). The sample is drawn from a study of CD8 T cells in ankylosing spondylitis. J was trimmed by 6 bases and V by 5 bases; bases with no gene match: 3. CDR3 length: 11 amino acids. Germline assignment: CDR1 DFQATT and CDR2 SNEGSKA (reference sequence). MiXCR, run by TCRdb on the 5' RACE reads, gives a single entry per CDR3 protein. The data hold approximately 240,000 distinct CDR3 sequences, with around 25% observed a single time. The sequence was collected from a male donor with ankylosing spondylitis or in good health (not recorded which). The chain uses TRBV20-1 and TRBJ1-2, with TRBD1 matching 7 bases. Sequencing was done on a sample of blood, either unsorted or a sorted T cell fraction (not recorded which). The CDR3 loop reads CSALQGNGYTF. For the CDR3, the DNA is TGCAGTGCTCTACAGGGGAATGGCTACACCTTC.